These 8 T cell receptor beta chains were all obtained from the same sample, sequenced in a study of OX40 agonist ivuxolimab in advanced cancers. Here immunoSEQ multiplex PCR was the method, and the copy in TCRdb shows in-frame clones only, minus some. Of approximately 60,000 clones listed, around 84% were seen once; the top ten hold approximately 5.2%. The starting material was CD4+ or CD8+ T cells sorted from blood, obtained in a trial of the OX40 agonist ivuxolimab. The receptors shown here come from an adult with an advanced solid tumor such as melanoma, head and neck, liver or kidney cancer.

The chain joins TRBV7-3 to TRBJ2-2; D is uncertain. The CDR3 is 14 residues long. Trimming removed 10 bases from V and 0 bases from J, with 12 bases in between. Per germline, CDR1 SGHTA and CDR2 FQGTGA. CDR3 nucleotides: TGTGCCACTCGCGGTAGCTCGAACACCGGGGAGCTGTTTTTT. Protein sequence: CATRGSSNTGELFF.

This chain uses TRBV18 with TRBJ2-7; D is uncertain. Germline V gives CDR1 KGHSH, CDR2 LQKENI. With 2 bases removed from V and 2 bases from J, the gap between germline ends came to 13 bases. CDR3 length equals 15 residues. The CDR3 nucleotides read TGTGCCAGCTCACCAAGCAATTCCCACGCCTACGAGCAGTACTTC. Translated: CASSPSNSHAYEQYF.

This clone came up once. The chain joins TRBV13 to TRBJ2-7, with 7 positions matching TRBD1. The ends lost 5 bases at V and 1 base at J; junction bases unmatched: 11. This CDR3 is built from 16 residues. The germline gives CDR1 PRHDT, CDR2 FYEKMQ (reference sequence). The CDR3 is CASSPPSTGWSYEQYF. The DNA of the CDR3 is TGTGCCAGCAGCCCCCCCTCGACAGGGTGGTCCTACGAGCAGTACTTC.

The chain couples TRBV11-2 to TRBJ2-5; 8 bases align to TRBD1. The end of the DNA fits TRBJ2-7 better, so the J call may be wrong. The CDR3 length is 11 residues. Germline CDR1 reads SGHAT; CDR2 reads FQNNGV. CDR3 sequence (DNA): TGTGCCAGCTGGACAGGGACCGAGCAGTACTTC. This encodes CASWTGTEQYF.

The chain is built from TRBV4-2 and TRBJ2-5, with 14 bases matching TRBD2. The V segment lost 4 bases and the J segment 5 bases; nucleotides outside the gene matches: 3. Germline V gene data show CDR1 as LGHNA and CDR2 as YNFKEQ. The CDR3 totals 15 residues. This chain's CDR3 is CASSPGLAGDETQYF. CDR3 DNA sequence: TGTGCCAGCAGCCCGGGACTAGCGGGAGACGAGACCCAGTACTTC.

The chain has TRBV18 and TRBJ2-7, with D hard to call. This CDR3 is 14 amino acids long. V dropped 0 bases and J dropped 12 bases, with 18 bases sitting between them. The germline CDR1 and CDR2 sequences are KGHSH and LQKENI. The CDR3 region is CASSPPNTPQNGYF. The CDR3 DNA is TGTGCCAGCTCACCACCGAACACACCCCAAAATGGGTACTTC.

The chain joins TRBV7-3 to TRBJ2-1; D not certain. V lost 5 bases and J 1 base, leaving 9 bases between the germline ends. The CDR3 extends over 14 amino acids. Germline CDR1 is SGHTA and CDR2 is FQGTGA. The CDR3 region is CASSPRASYNEQFF. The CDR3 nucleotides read TGTGCCAGCAGCCCCCGGGCGTCCTACAATGAGCAGTTCTTC.

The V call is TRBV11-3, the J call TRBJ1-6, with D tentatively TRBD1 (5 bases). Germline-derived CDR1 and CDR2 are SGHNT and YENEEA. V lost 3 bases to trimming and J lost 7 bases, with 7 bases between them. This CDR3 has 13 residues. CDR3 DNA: TGTGCCAGCAGCTTTGACAGCAATTCACCCCTCCACTTT. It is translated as CASSFDSNSPLHF.